This TCR beta chain derives from a study of T and B cells in COVID-19 patients. At the level of the study: Nine tenths of the roughly 20 active-infection patients had comorbidities associated with unfavorable COVID-19 outcome. Study-level findings and limits: Early severe-case samples and blood from mildly ill patients during symptoms were in short supply.

This clonotype was seen a handful of times. The antigen is not known. Germline V CDR1 and CDR2: KGHDR, SFDVKD. The ends were cut back, 5 bases at V and 1 base at J, with 4 bases in the middle. The CDR3 spans 13 residues. From blood, roughly 220-550 ng of genomic DNA served as TRB template. BIOMED2 TRB-A/B primer pools were used in multiplex TRB PCR. TCRdb re-called the multiplex PCR reads through MiXCR, storing one row per CDR3 protein. Among some 13,000 distinct CDR3 sequences listed, about 25% were seen once. The sequence was collected from a human donor who had recovered from COVID-19. Sequencing was done on a sample of blood. This chain connects TRBV24-1 to TRBJ2-2; D not resolved. In nucleotides, the CDR3 is TGTGCCACCAGTGCCGGGAACACCGGGGAGCTGTTTTTT. This codes for CATSAGNTGELFF.